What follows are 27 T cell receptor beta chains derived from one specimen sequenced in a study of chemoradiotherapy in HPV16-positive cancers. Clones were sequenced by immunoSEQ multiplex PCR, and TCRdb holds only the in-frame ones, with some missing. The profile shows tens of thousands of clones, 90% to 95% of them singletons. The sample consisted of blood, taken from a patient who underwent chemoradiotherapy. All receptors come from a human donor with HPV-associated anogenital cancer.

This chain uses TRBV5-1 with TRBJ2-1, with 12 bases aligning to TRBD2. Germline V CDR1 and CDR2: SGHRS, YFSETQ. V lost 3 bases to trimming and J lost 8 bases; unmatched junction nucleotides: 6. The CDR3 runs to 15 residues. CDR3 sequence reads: CASSSLAGGPDEQFF. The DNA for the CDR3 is TGCGCCAGCAGCTCGCTAGCGGGAGGGCCTGATGAGCAGTTCTTC.

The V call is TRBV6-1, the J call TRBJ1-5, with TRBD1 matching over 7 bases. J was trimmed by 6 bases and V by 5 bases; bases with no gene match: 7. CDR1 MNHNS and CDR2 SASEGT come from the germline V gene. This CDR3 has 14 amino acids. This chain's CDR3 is CASSHQGGGQPQHF. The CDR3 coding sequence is TGTGCCAGCAGTCACCAGGGGGGTGGTCAGCCCCAGCATTTT.

CDR3 amino acids: CASSSDRSGTEAFF. The DNA of the CDR3 is TGTGCCAGTAGTTCGGACAGATCGGGCACTGAAGCTTTCTTT. The gene calls are TRBV19 and TRBJ1-1; tentative D call: TRBD1 (6 bases). This CDR3 spans 14 amino acids. CDR1 is LNHDA, CDR2 SQIVND, per germline (reference sequence). With 5 bases removed from V and 4 bases from J, the gap between germline ends came to 14 bases. Looking up the rest from reference TRBV19 and TRBJ1-1 gives the full variable domain: DGGITQSPKYLFRKEGQNVTLSCEQNLNHDAMYWYRQDPGQGLRLIYYSQIVNDFQKGDIAEGYSVSREKKESFPLTVTSAQKNPTAFYLCASSSDRSGTEAFFGQGTRLTVV.

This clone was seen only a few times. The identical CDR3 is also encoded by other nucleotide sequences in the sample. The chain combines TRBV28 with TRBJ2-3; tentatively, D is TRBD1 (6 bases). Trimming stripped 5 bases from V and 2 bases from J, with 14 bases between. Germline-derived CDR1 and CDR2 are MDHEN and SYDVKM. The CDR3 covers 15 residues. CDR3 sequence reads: CASSPPDRITDTQYF. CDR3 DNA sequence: TGTGCCAGCAGTCCCCCGGACAGAATCACAGATACGCAGTATTTT.

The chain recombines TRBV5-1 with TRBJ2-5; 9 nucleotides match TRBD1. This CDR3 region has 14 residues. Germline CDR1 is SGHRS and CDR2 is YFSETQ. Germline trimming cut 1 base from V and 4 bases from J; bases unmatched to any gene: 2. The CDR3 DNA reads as TGCGCCAGCAGCTTGAGGGACAGGGCAGAGACCCAGTACTTC. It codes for CASSLRDRAETQYF.

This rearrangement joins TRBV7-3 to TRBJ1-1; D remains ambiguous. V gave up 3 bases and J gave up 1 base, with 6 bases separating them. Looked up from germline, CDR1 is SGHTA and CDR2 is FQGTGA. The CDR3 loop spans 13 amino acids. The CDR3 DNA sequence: TGTGCCAGCAGCTTGGTAAGGAACACTGAAGCTTTCTTT. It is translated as CASSLVRNTEAFF.

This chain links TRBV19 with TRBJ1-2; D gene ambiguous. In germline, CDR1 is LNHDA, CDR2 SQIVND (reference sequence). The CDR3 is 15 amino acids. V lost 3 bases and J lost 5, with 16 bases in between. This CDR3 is CASSIRLRDFYGYTF. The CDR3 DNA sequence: TGTGCCAGTAGTATTCGTCTTCGTGATTTTTATGGCTACACCTTC.

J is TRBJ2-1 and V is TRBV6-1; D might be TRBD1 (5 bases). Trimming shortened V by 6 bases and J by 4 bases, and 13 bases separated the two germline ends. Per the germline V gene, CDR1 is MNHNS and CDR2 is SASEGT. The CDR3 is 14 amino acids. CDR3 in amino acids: CASRQGKTYNEQFF. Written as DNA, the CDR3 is TGTGCCAGCAGGCAGGGTAAGACTTACAATGAGCAGTTCTTC.

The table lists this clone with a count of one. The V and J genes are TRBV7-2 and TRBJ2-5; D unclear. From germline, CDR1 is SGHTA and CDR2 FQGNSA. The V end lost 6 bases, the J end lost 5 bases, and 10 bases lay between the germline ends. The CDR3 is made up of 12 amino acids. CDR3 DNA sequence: TGTGCCAGCAGGTTCCCCCCGGAGACCCAGTACTTC. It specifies CASRFPPETQYF.

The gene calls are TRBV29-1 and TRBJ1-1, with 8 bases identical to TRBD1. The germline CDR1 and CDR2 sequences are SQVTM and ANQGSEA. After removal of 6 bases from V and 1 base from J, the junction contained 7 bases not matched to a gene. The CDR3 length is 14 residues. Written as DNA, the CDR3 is TGCAGCGTCCTCGTGCAGGGGGCGAACACTGAAGCTTTCTTT. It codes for CSVLVQGANTEAFF.

The CDR3 coding sequence is TGTGCCATAGGGACAGTCTCCTACGAGCAGTACTTC. Residues: CAIGTVSYEQYF. V usage is TRBV7-9 and J usage is TRBJ2-7; TRBD1 matches at 7 bases. CDR3 length equals 12 residues. Germline V gives CDR1 SEHNR, CDR2 FQNEAQ (reference sequence). V was clipped by 10 bases and J by 0 bases; unmatched bases: 3.

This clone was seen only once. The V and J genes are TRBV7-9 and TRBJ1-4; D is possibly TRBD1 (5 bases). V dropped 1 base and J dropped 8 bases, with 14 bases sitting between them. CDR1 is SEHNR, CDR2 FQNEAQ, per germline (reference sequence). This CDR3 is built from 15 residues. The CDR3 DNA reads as TGTGCCAGCAGCTTAGTATCGGGGGGAAGGGAAAAACTGTTTTTT. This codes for CASSLVSGGREKLFF.

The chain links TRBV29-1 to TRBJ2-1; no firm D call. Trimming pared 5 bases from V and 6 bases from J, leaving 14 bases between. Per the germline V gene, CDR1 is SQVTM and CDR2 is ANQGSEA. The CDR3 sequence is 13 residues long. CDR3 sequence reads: CSVRRFLSNEQFF. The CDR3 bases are TGCAGCGTTAGGCGGTTTTTGAGCAATGAGCAGTTCTTC.

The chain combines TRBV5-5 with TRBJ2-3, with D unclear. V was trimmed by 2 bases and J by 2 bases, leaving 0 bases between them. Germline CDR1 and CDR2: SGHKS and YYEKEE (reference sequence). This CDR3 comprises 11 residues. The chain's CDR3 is CASSFTDTQYF. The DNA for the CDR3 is TGTGCCAGCAGCTTCACAGATACGCAGTATTTT.

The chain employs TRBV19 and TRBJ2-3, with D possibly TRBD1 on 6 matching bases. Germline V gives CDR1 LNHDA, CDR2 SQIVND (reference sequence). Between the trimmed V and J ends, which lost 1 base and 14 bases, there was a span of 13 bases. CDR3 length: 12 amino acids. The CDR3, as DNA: TGTGCCAGTAGTATAGCAGGGGAAAATCGGTATTTT. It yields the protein CASSIAGENRYF.

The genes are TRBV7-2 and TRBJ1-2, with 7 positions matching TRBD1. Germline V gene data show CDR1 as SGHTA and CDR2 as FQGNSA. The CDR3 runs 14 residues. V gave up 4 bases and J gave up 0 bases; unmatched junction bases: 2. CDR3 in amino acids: CASSWTGANYGYTF. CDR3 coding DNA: TGTGCCAGCAGCTGGACAGGAGCTAACTATGGCTACACCTTC.

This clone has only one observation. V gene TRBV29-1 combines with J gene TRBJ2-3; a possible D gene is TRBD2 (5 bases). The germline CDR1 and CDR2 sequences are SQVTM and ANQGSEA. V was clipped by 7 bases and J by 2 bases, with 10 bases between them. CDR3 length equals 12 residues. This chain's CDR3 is CSATGSTDTQYF. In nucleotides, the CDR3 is TGCAGCGCCACGGGGTCCACAGATACGCAGTATTTT.

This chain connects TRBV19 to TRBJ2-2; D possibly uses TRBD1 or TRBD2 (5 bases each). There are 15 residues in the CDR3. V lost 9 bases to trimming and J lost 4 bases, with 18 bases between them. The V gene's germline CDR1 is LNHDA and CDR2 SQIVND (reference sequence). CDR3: CASRAGALGTGELFF. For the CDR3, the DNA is TGTGCCAGCAGGGCGGGCGCCCTGGGCACCGGGGAGCTGTTTTTT.

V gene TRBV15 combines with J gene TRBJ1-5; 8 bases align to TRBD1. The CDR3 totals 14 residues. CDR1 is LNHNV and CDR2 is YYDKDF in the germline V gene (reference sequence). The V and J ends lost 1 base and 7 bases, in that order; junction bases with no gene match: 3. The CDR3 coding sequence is TGTGCCACCAGCAGAGTAACAGGGGGACAGCCCCAGCATTTT. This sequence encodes CATSRVTGGQPQHF.

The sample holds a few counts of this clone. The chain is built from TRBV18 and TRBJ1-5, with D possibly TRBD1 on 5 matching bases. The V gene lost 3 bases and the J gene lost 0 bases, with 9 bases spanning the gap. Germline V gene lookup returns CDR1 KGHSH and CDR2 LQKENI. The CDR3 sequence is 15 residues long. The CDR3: CASSPGTASNQPQHF. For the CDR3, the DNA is TGTGCCAGCTCACCCGGGACCGCTAGCAATCAGCCCCAGCATTTT.

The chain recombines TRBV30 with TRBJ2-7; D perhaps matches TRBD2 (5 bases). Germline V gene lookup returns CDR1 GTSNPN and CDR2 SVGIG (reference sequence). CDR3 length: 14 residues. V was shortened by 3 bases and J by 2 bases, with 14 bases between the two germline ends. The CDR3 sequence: CAWRRIAPPYEQYF. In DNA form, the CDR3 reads TGTGCCTGGAGGAGAATAGCGCCTCCCTACGAGCAGTACTTC.

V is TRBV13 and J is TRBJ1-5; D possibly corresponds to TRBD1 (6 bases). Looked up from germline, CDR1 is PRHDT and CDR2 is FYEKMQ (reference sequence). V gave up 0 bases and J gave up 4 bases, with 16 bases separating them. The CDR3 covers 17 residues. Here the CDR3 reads CASSLGGGAGSNQPQHF. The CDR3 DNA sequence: TGTGCCAGCAGCTTAGGCGGGGGGGCCGGCAGTAATCAGCCCCAGCATTTT.

CDR3 region: CASSSGDGTGELFF. Written as DNA, the CDR3 is TGTGCCAGCAGCTCCGGGGACGGGACCGGGGAGCTGTTTTTT. The chain has TRBV27 and TRBJ2-2, with D perhaps assigned TRBD1 or TRBD2 (5 bases each). The V and J ends lost 6 bases and 5 bases respectively, with 13 bases between them. This CDR3 region has 14 residues. Germline V gene sequence: CDR1 MNHEY, CDR2 SMNVEV (reference sequence).

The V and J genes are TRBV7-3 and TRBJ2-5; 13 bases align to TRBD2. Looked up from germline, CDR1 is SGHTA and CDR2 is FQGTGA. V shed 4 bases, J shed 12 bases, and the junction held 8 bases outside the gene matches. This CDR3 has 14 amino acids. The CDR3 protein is CASSSGLAGAPKYF. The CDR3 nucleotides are TGTGCCAGCAGCTCTGGACTAGCGGGGGCCCCAAAGTACTTC.

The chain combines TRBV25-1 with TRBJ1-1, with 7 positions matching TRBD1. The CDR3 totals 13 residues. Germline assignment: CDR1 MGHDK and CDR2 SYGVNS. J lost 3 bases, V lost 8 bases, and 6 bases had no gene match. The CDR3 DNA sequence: TGTGCCAGCCGGGGACAGACTCACACTGAAGCTTTCTTT. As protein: CASRGQTHTEAFF.

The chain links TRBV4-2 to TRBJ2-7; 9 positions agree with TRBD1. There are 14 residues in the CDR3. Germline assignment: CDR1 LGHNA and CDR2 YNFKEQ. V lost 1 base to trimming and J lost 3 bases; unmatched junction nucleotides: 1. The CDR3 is CASSQGQGDYEQYF. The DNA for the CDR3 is TGTGCCAGCAGCCAAGGACAGGGGGACTACGAGCAGTACTTC.

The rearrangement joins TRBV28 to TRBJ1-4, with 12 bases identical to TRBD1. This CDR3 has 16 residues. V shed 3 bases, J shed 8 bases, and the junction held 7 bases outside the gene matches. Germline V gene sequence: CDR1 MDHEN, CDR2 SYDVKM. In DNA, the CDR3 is TGTGCCAGCAGTTTCGGGACAGGGGGCTTGCGAGAAAAACTGTTTTTT. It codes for CASSFGTGGLREKLFF. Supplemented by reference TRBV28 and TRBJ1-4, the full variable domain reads DVKVTQSSRYLVKRTGEKVFLECVQDMDHENMFWYRQDPGLGLRLIYFSYDVKMKEKGDIPEGYSVSREKKERFSLILESASTNQTSMYLCASSFGTGGLREKLFFGSGTQLSVL.